The rows below give T cell receptor beta chains drawn from one sample of a study of cytomegalovirus exposure and HLA in healthy donors. Assay: immunoSEQ multiplex PCR; the TCRdb copy retains only in-frame clones and omits some. The table has around 200,000 clones, roughly 80% seen once. Specimen: PBMCs. The receptor set was obtained from a man aged 45-60 years in good health and CMV-seronegative. Each CDR3 is given with its conserved first and last residue. The D gene is left open where the match is weak.

j_call,v_call,d_call,cdr3_length,cdr3_aa,cdr3_nt
TRBJ1-2,TRBV7-3,.,15,CASRREDSSSYGYTF,TGTGCCAGCAGGCGCGAGGACAGTTCCTCCTATGGCTACACCTTC
TRBJ2-1,TRBV7-2,.,14,CASRPSPGVGEQFF,TGTGCCAGCAGGCCAAGCCCAGGGGTGGGTGAGCAGTTCTTC
TRBJ1-1,TRBV18,TRBD1,14,CASSPRDSKTEAFF,TGTGCCAGCTCACCCCGGGACAGTAAAACTGAAGCTTTCTTT
TRBJ2-1,TRBV19,.,17,CATNGLTGRGSYNEQFF,TGTGCCACCAATGGGCTCACAGGGAGAGGTAGCTACAATGAGCAGTTCTTC
TRBJ2-3,TRBV30,TRBD2,16,CAWSGTGGPSTDTQYF,TGTGCCTGGAGTGGAACGGGAGGGCCGAGCACAGATACGCAGTATTTT
TRBJ2-1,TRBV5-1,TRBD2,17,CASSESSGYLSYNEQFF,TGCGCCAGCAGTGAGTCTAGCGGGTATCTCTCCTACAATGAGCAGTTCTTC
TRBJ1-1,TRBV21-1,.,14,CASRFQGARREAFF,TGTGCCAGCAGATTCCAGGGGGCGAGAAGAGAAGCTTTCTTT
TRBJ1-2,TRBV9,.,14,CASSVEVGGYGYTF,TGTGCCAGCAGCGTAGAGGTGGGAGGCTATGGCTACACCTTC
TRBJ1-1,TRBV11-3,.,13,CASSLARVTEAFF,TGTGCCAGCAGCTTAGCCAGGGTCACTGAAGCTTTCTTT
TRBJ1-5,TRBV6-6,.,16,CASSGGEGFLHRPQHF,TGTGCCAGCAGTGGGGGGGAAGGGTTTCTTCATCGGCCCCAGCATTTT
TRBJ2-7,TRBV6-6,.,15,CASSYSRTVSYEQYF,TGTGCCAGCAGTTACTCGCGTACGGTATCCTACGAGCAGTACTTC